These 3 T cell receptor beta chains originate from one sample sequenced in a study of blood T cell repertoires in COVID-19. Generated by immunoSEQ multiplex PCR, the TCRdb table keeps only in-frame clones and is missing some. The sample shows 400,000 or so clones, 90% of them seen only once. The sample taken for sequencing was PBMCs or T cells enriched from blood (not recorded which). The receptors come from a man aged 18-30 years who had recovered from COVID-19.

This clone was seen just once. This rearrangement joins TRBV3-1 (or the pseudogene TRBV3-2) to TRBJ2-7, with D possibly being TRBD2 (6 bases). Germline-derived CDR1 and CDR2 are LGHDT and YNNKEL (reference sequence). V dropped 0 bases and J dropped 4 bases, with 16 bases sitting between them. The CDR3 contains 16 residues. In DNA, the CDR3 is TGTGCCAGCAGCCAAGATCTCTTGGCGGGGCCTTACGAGCAGTACTTC. Amino acids: CASSQDLLAGPYEQYF.

CDR3 DNA: TGCGCCAGCAGCCTAGGGACTAGCGGGAGTGCAGATACGCAGTATTTT. This sequence encodes CASSLGTSGSADTQYF. The chain couples TRBV5-1 to TRBJ2-3; 14 nucleotides line up with TRBD2. The germline CDR1 and CDR2 sequences are SGHRS and YFSETQ. With 4 bases clipped from V and 4 bases from J, the junction kept 5 bases outside the gene matches. There are 16 residues in the CDR3.

The V call is TRBV27, the J call TRBJ2-7; weak D call: TRBD2 (6 bases). Trimming cost V 4 bases and J 0 bases, with 10 bases left between them. CDR1 is MNHEY and CDR2 is SMNVEV in the germline V gene (reference sequence). This CDR3 has 14 amino acids. In nucleotides, the CDR3 is TGTGCCAGCAGTTCGGGACTGAGCTCCTACGAGCAGTACTTC. It codes for CASSSGLSSYEQYF.